This T cell receptor beta chain was recorded in a study of human T cells and chemical hapten exposure. Points from the study as a whole: No shift was seen in TCRs above 1 in 1000 frequency with DPC sensitization. Compared with pre-sensitization or healthy control sets, expanded TCRs clustered more.

In this sample, this clonotype turned up a few times. Its target is not known. Authors' processing steps: Just over 95,000 TCRs per sample was the median, with a range of about 23,224 to 750,000. TCRdb re-called the RACE reads with MiXCR, one entry per CDR3 protein. In this record, the V and J calls reflect TCRdb's handling and not the investigators' own analysis. This table has around 330,000 distinct CDR3 sequences, around 5.5% appearing once. Regarding time point: pre-sensitization, week 0. Treatment: therapeutic diphenylcyclopropenone sensitization with weekly scalp DPC. Germline V gives CDR1 ENHRY, CDR2 SYGVKD. The V end was cut by 2 bases, the J end by 8 bases, with 30 bases between. This CDR3 is built from 19 residues.

The origin of this receptor is a woman under 30 with alopecia areata. Some clones in this sample may be carry-over from other donors' samples. This rearrangement joins TRBV10-3 to TRBJ1-2, with D maybe TRBD1 (5 bases). Here the sequenced sample was whole blood, taken in connection with sensitization to the hapten diphenylcyclopropenone (DPC). The CDR3 nucleotides are TGTGCCATCAGTGAGCCTCCTTCGGGGCAGGGTTTGAACCGGGGCGGCTACACCTTC. Amino acid sequence: CAISEPPSGQGLNRGGYTF.